This T cell receptor (beta chain) was found in a study of glioma-infiltrating T cells after dendritic cell vaccination. The primer mix had 60 V beta and 13 J beta primers. Here immunoSEQ multiplex PCR was the method, and the copy in TCRdb shows in-frame clones only, minus some. The sample includes about 96,000 clones, around 80% of them seen just once. Before vaccination, two weeks after the third vaccination, and at progression, PBMC were collected. V dropped 2 bases and J dropped 1 base, with 5 bases sitting between them. CDR1 and CDR2 (germline): SNHLY, FYNNEI. This CDR3 region has 13 residues. The source was blood, collected before dendritic cell vaccination. V gene TRBV2 combines with J gene TRBJ1-1; D is unclear. The receptor was isolated from a human donor with glioblastoma. This CDR3 is CASSEYRNTEAFF. The CDR3 bases are TGTGCCAGCAGTGAATATAGGAACACTGAAGCTTTCTTT.